Here is one TCR beta chain with its context. From germline, CDR1 is SGDLS and CDR2 YYNGEE. The V segment lost 5 bases and the J segment 5 bases; nucleotides outside the gene matches: 7. CDR3 length: 15 residues. This specimen comes from a study of blood T cell repertoires in COVID-19. At the level of the study: Whether acute or convalescent, the COVID-19 samples came from the United States, Italy and Spain.

Assay: immunoSEQ multiplex PCR; the TCRdb copy retains only in-frame clones and omits some. The profile shows 9,500 to 13,000 clones, approximately 88% of them singletons. Sequencing was performed on peripheral blood. The receptor comes from a human donor in a cohort sampled during active COVID-19. The genes are TRBV9 and TRBJ2-2; 9 nucleotides line up with TRBD2. Here the CDR3 reads CASSSSGINTGELFF. For the CDR3, the DNA is TGTGCCAGCAGTTCTAGCGGGATAAATACCGGGGAGCTGTTTTTT.